The 30 T cell receptor beta chains below come from one sample, sequenced in a study of cytotoxic CD8 clonotypes in ibrutinib-treated CLL (dated by TCRdb to 2020 to 2022). According to the study, the label for this sample's time point signals: 24 months on ibrutinib. Preparation of the library involved the immunoSEQ multiplex PCR assay. Here the immuneACCESS table is served through TCRdb, limited to in-frame sequences with V and J called. Missing clones are a known gap in these copies; in checked studies unresolved V genes cover under half, and the rest lacks a known reason. This sample is represented by under 300,000 clones; 70% of them were singletons. The ten largest clones represent roughly 14% of the sample. Sequenced here: PBMCs, sampled after 24 months of ibrutinib treatment. These receptors originate from a human donor with chronic lymphocytic leukemia.

Here the CDR3 reads CASSPTTGSSGTQYF. CDR3 sequence (DNA): TGTGCCAGCAGCCCAACCACGGGTAGTTCGGGGACCCAGTACTTC. This chain links TRBV7-6 with TRBJ2-5; D unclear. The germline V gene encodes CDR1 SGHVS and CDR2 FNYEAQ. There are 15 residues in the CDR3. Trimming took off 5 bases at V and 7 bases at J, with 20 bases between the two ends.

This chain connects TRBV7-2 to TRBJ2-7; unclear D gene. The CDR3 spans 13 residues. The germline gives CDR1 SGHTA, CDR2 FQGNSA. V gave up 3 bases and J gave up 3 bases, with 9 bases separating them. The CDR3 here is CASSFSGDYEQYF. The CDR3 nucleotides are TGTGCCAGCAGCTTTTCGGGTGACTACGAGCAGTACTTC.

This clone was counted a few times. V gene TRBV30 combines with J gene TRBJ1-2; D is ambiguous. Per germline, CDR1 GTSNPN and CDR2 SVGIG (reference sequence). Trimming shortened V by 2 bases and J by 4 bases, and 8 bases separated the two germline ends. The CDR3 has 12 residues. The CDR3 sequence is CAWSPLSYGYTF. CDR3 DNA sequence: TGTGCCTGGAGTCCCCTGTCCTATGGCTACACCTTC.

The CDR3: CASSYEVDETQYF. The CDR3 nucleotides read TGTGCCAGCAGTTACGAAGTGGACGAGACCCAGTACTTC. The V call is TRBV6-6, the J call TRBJ2-5; no reliable D call. The CDR3 length is 13 residues. Germline V gene lookup returns CDR1 MNHNY and CDR2 SVGAGI (reference sequence). V lost 2 bases, J lost 5 bases, and 9 bases lay in between.

In its sample, this clone was seen a few times. The chain couples TRBV7-3 to TRBJ2-5; D remains unclear. The CDR3 spans 13 residues. V was shortened by 5 bases and J by 3 bases, with 10 bases between the two germline ends. Looked up from germline, CDR1 is SGHTA and CDR2 is FQGTGA. The CDR3 protein is CASSPIPKETQYF. The CDR3 coding sequence is TGTGCCAGCAGCCCAATCCCCAAAGAGACCCAGTACTTC.

The CDR3 is CASSYLSPSREKLFF. As DNA, the CDR3 is TGCGCCAGCAGCTACCTGTCCCCCTCGAGAGAAAAACTGTTTTTT. The chain is built from TRBV5-1 and TRBJ1-4; the D is unclear. V was trimmed by 3 bases and J by 8 bases, leaving 17 bases between them. Germline CDR1 is SGHRS and CDR2 is YFSETQ. The CDR3 sequence is 15 residues long.

This chain joins TRBV5-4 and TRBJ2-7, with TRBD2 matching over 14 bases. With 6 bases clipped from V and 0 bases from J, the junction kept 8 bases outside the gene matches. This CDR3 is 17 amino acids long. In germline, CDR1 is SGHNT, CDR2 YYREEE (reference sequence). The CDR3: CASTPGTSGSGSYEQYF. The CDR3 nucleotides read TGTGCCAGCACCCCGGGGACTAGCGGGAGTGGCTCCTACGAGCAGTACTTC. Combining the CDR3 with reference TRBV5-4 and TRBJ2-7 gives the whole variable domain ETGVTQSPTHLIKTRGQQVTLRCSSQSGHNTVSWYQQALGQGPQFIFQYYREEENGRGNFPPRFSGLQFPNYSSELNVNALELDDSALYLCASTPGTSGSGSYEQYFGPGTRLTVT.

This clone was recorded only once. The chain recombines TRBV5-6 with TRBJ2-7, with a tentative D call TRBD1 (5 bases). The CDR3 runs 13 residues. Trimming removed 2 bases from V and 2 bases from J, with 8 bases in between. Germline V gene sequence: CDR1 SGHDT, CDR2 YYEEEE. The CDR3 protein is CASSFTGTYEQYF. Here the CDR3 DNA reads TGTGCCAGCAGCTTTACAGGCACCTACGAGCAGTACTTC.

Only one count was recorded for this clone. This rearrangement joins TRBV6-6 to TRBJ2-5; D gene uncertain. Trimming pared 7 bases from V and 5 bases from J, leaving 11 bases between. This CDR3 contains 12 residues. Germline values: CDR1 MNHNY, CDR2 SVGAGI (reference sequence). CDR3 region: CASTRSSETQYF. CDR3 DNA sequence: TGTGCCAGCACGAGGTCGTCGGAGACCCAGTACTTC.

The CDR3 loop is CASSLTTSGAQETQYF. The CDR3 coding sequence is TGTGCCAGCTCACTTACGACTAGCGGGGCTCAAGAGACCCAGTACTTC. The chain links TRBV18 to TRBJ2-5, with 11 bases identical to TRBD2. With V trimmed by 4 bases and J by 2 bases, 6 bases remained unmatched. This CDR3 contains 16 residues. From germline, CDR1 is KGHSH and CDR2 LQKENI.

This sequence joins TRBV5-1 and TRBJ2-2, with 9 bases aligning to TRBD2. The CDR3 extends over 15 amino acids. The V gene end was trimmed by 5 bases and the J gene end by 5 bases; junction bases not matched to a gene: 7. Germline CDR1 and CDR2: SGHRS and YFSETQ. The CDR3 loop is CASSIGGRGTGELFF. In DNA, the CDR3 is TGCGCCAGCAGTATCGGCGGGAGGGGTACCGGGGAGCTGTTTTTT.

The V and J genes are TRBV28 and TRBJ2-7; TRBD1 might be the D (5 bases). This CDR3 has 14 amino acids. CDR1 and CDR2 (germline): MDHEN, SYDVKM. V shed 2 bases and J shed 5 bases, with 13 bases lying between them. The CDR3 loop is CASSLGQGYDEQYF. In DNA, the CDR3 is TGTGCCAGCAGTTTAGGGCAGGGTTACGACGAGCAGTACTTC. Complete variable domain (other parts from reference TRBV28 and TRBJ2-7): DVKVTQSSRYLVKRTGEKVFLECVQDMDHENMFWYRQDPGLGLRLIYFSYDVKMKEKGDIPEGYSVSREKKERFSLILESASTNQTSMYLCASSLGQGYDEQYFGPGTRLTVT.

The V call is TRBV23-1, the J call TRBJ1-1; 7 bases fit TRBD1. TRBV23-1 is noted as an ORF with a role that remains uncertain. V gave up 0 bases and J gave up 0 bases; unmatched junction bases: 1. The CDR3 consists of 15 residues. DNA of the CDR3: TGCGCCAGCAGTCAATCTGACAGGGTGAACACTGAAGCTTTCTTT. Its translation is CASSQSDRVNTEAFF.

This chain connects TRBV29-1 to TRBJ2-7, with 7 bases matching TRBD2. The V gene's germline CDR1 is SQVTM and CDR2 ANQGSEA. V lost 4 bases, J lost 2 bases, and 8 bases stayed unmatched. This CDR3 is built from 14 residues. The CDR3 DNA reads as TGCAGCGTTGGGTCTAGCGGACTACCCTACGAGCAGTACTTC. Translation: CSVGSSGLPYEQYF.

This clone was found once. This chain connects TRBV6-5 to TRBJ2-7, with D hard to call. The CDR3 sequence is 12 residues long. In germline, CDR1 is MNHEY, CDR2 SVGAGI. V lost 0 bases, J lost 7 bases, and 7 bases lay in between. CDR3 nucleotide sequence: TGTGCCAGCAGTTACTCTGTGGGGGAGCAGTACTTC. Amino acid sequence: CASSYSVGEQYF.

The rearrangement joins TRBV27 to TRBJ2-1; 8 bases line up with TRBD1. CDR1 is MNHEY and CDR2 is SMNVEV in the germline V gene (reference sequence). This CDR3 comprises 16 residues. J was trimmed by 9 bases and V by 7 bases; bases with no gene match: 17. This CDR3 reads CASILSGTGSTGEQFF. The CDR3 coding sequence is TGTGCCAGCATTCTATCCGGGACAGGATCAACGGGTGAGCAGTTCTTC.

The CDR3 here is CASSSQTGLWSEAFF. The CDR3 region has the DNA TGTGCCAGTAGTTCCCAAACAGGGCTCTGGTCTGAAGCTTTCTTT. The chain uses TRBV19 and TRBJ1-1, with D possibly being TRBD1 (6 bases). The germline V gene has CDR1 LNHDA and CDR2 SQIVND (reference sequence). V lost 5 bases to trimming and J lost 6 bases, with 19 bases between them. The length of the CDR3 is 15 residues.

J is TRBJ2-7 and V is TRBV21-1; the table's D gene call, TRBD1, was not cross checked with the DNA. TRBV21-1 is shown as a pseudogene. This CDR3 region has 16 residues. The CDR3 sequence: CASSKRSGTPRYEQYF. CDR3 coding DNA: TGTGCCAGCAGCAAACGTTCGGGGACACCACGGTACGAGCAGTACTTC.

Notes on this clone: One end of the junction fails to match germline, which may point to a read error. The V gene is TRBV7-9, the J gene TRBJ1-4; maybe TRBD1 (5 bases). The CDR3 contains 15 residues. Germline V lookup: CDR1 SEHNR, CDR2 FQNEAQ (reference sequence). The CDR3: CASSIAAQGGEKLFF. DNA of the CDR3: TGTGCCAGCAGCATAGCGGCGCAGGGTGGTGAAAAACTGTTTTTT.

This sequence joins TRBV27 and TRBJ2-2, with 13 positions matching TRBD2. Germline CDR1 is MNHEY and CDR2 is SMNVEV (reference sequence). The CDR3 sequence is 17 residues long. V dropped 3 bases and J dropped 5; count of bases not matched to a gene: 6. The CDR3 DNA follows: TGTGCCAGCAGTTTTCTTGGACTAGCGGGAGCTACCGGGGAGCTGTTTTTT. Translated: CASSFLGLAGATGELFF.

This chain uses TRBV7-3 with TRBJ2-7; D unclear. This CDR3 region has 12 residues. Trimming pared 1 base from V and 6 bases from J, leaving 7 bases between. The V gene's germline CDR1 is SGHTA and CDR2 FQGTGA. In nucleotides, the CDR3 is TGTGCCAGCAGCTTAAATGGGTTCGAGCAGTACTTC. It codes for CASSLNGFEQYF. The variable domain in full, with the rest retrieved from reference TRBV7-3 and TRBJ2-7, is GAGVSQTPSNKVTEKGKYVELRCDPISGHTALYWYRQSLGQGPEFLIYFQGTGAADDSGLPNDRFFAVRPEGSVSTLKIQRTERGDSAVYLCASSLNGFEQYFGPGTRLTVT.

The genes are TRBV6-5 and TRBJ2-5; TRBD2 might be the D (7 bases). V was trimmed by 7 bases and J by 1 base, leaving 13 bases between them. CDR1 and CDR2 (germline): MNHEY, SVGAGI. CDR3 length: 14 amino acids. CDR3 protein: CASTLGGAQETQYF. In DNA form, the CDR3 reads TGTGCCAGCACCTTAGGGGGGGCCCAAGAGACCCAGTACTTC.

The chain is built from TRBV6-6 and TRBJ2-4, with a weak D call TRBD2 (6 bases). Germline CDR1 MNHNY, CDR2 SVGAGI (reference sequence). Trimming stripped 2 bases from V and 3 bases from J, with 14 bases between. CDR3 length: 16 amino acids. CDR3 sequence reads: CASSYPSPGSKNIQYF. In DNA, the CDR3 is TGTGCCAGCAGTTACCCCAGCCCCGGGAGCAAAAACATTCAGTACTTC.

V is TRBV5-1 and J is TRBJ2-5; 9 bases line up with TRBD2. Germline V lookup: CDR1 SGHRS, CDR2 YFSETQ. The junction had 11 bases not matched to a gene; V was cut back by 2 bases and J by 3 bases. The CDR3 is 17 amino acids. CDR3 region: CASSFGRSSGIEETQYF. The CDR3, as DNA: TGCGCCAGCAGCTTTGGGCGTTCTAGCGGGATTGAAGAGACCCAGTACTTC. Looking up the rest from reference TRBV5-1 and TRBJ2-5 gives the full variable domain: KAGVTQTPRYLIKTRGQQVTLSCSPISGHRSVSWYQQTPGQGLQFLFEYFSETQRNKGNFPGRFSGRQFSNSRSEMNVSTLELGDSALYLCASSFGRSSGIEETQYFGPGTRLLVL.

V usage is TRBV7-9 and J usage is TRBJ1-5; 8 bases match TRBD1. The CDR3 covers 15 residues. V lost 5 bases, J lost 6 bases, and 9 bases stayed unmatched. CDR1 is SEHNR and CDR2 is FQNEAQ in the germline V gene (reference sequence). The CDR3 protein is CASSPDRVDGQPQHF. The CDR3 coding sequence is TGTGCCAGCAGCCCGGACAGGGTCGATGGTCAGCCCCAGCATTTT.

The rearrangement uses TRBV7-9 and TRBJ1-2, with a tentative D call TRBD1 (5 bases). The ends were cut back, 3 bases at V and 1 base at J, with 6 bases in the middle. This CDR3 region has 13 residues. Germline values: CDR1 SEHNR, CDR2 FQNEAQ (reference sequence). CDR3 nucleotide sequence: TGTGCCAGCAGCTTCAGGGATAACTATGGCTACACCTTC. Residues: CASSFRDNYGYTF.

The rearrangement joins TRBV4-1 to TRBJ2-5, with 8 bases fitting TRBD2. The length of the CDR3 is 15 residues. In germline, CDR1 is MGHRA, CDR2 YSYEKL. Unmatched junction bases numbered 6, after V lost 1 base and J lost 5 bases. CDR3 sequence reads: CASSQVREGGETQYF. CDR3 DNA sequence: TGCGCCAGCAGCCAAGTACGGGAGGGGGGTGAGACCCAGTACTTC.

The V call is TRBV10-3, the J call TRBJ2-7; 7 bases match TRBD1. With V trimmed by 8 bases and J by 5 bases, 9 bases remained unmatched. CDR1 and CDR2 (germline): ENHRY, SYGVKD. This CDR3 is 13 amino acids long. CDR3 loop: CAIRLTGRDEQYF. As DNA, the CDR3 is TGTGCCATCCGTCTGACAGGGCGCGACGAGCAGTACTTC.

The CDR3 DNA reads TGCGCCAGCAGCCAAGAGAAGAACAGGAATGAAAAACTGTTTTTT. It specifies CASSQEKNRNEKLFF. The chain recombines TRBV4-1 with TRBJ1-4, with D possibly TRBD1 on 5 matching bases. Trimming took 0 bases from V and 5 from J, leaving 10 bases between them. The germline CDR1 and CDR2 sequences are MGHRA and YSYEKL. The CDR3 has 15 amino acids.

The chain joins TRBV27 to TRBJ1-5, with a possible D match to TRBD1 (5 bases). The CDR3 runs 16 residues. Germline CDR1 reads MNHEY; CDR2 reads SMNVEV (reference sequence). The V end was cut by 6 bases, the J end by 0 bases, with 15 bases between. The CDR3 sequence is CASRPGPFDSNQPQHF. The CDR3 DNA sequence: TGTGCCAGCAGACCGGGACCCTTCGATAGCAATCAGCCCCAGCATTTT.